The entry that follows covers one T cell receptor beta chain sequence. 60 Vbeta and 13 Jbeta primers were used in PCR. The table came from immunoSEQ multiplex PCR; TCRdb's copy has only in-frame clones and leaves some out. The sample yields tens of thousands of clones, 70% to 85% seen once. This sample was included in a study of cytomegalovirus exposure and HLA in healthy donors. The CDR3 runs to 14 residues. Germline trimming cut 0 bases from V and 5 bases from J; bases unmatched to any gene: 4. Per germline, CDR1 SGDLS and CDR2 YYNGEE. The rearrangement uses TRBV9 and TRBJ2-5; 7 nucleotides line up with TRBD2. The receptor was derived from a man between 35 and 55 years old in good health and CMV-seropositive. The sample was PBMCs. The CDR3 here is CASSVAVGGETQYF. The CDR3 nucleotides are TGTGCCAGCAGCGTAGCTGTCGGGGGGGAGACCCAGTACTTC.